These 3 T cell receptor beta chains were sequenced from one sample in a study of shared clonotypes between healthy human individuals. Sequenced by immunoSEQ multiplex PCR; TCRdb stores in-frame clones only, minus some. The sample lists 550,000 to 800,000 clones, around 90% occurring once. The sequenced sample was memory CD8+ T cells from PBMCs. The subset denotes: CD45RO+ cells pooled with CCR7-negative TemRA cells. These receptors all come from a man aged 18 to 35 in good health. Some clones in this sample may be carry-over from other donors' samples.

This chain links TRBV27 with TRBJ2-7, with a possible D match to TRBD1 (6 bases). The germline gives CDR1 MNHEY, CDR2 SMNVEV (reference sequence). The CDR3 is made up of 15 amino acids. The V end lost 5 bases, the J end lost 6 bases, and 20 bases lay between the germline ends. For the CDR3, the DNA is TGTGCCAGCAGTATTGAGTACGGGACAAGTTCCGAGCAGTACTTC. This sequence encodes CASSIEYGTSSEQYF.

The CDR3 protein is CATSTSGRRETQYF. CDR3 bases: TGTGCCACCAGCACCTCGGGTCGCCGAGAGACCCAGTACTTC. The J gene is TRBJ2-5, the V gene TRBV15, with no clear D. Germline V gives CDR1 LNHNV, CDR2 YYDKDF (reference sequence). Trimming shortened V by 4 bases and J by 4 bases, and 13 bases separated the two germline ends. CDR3 length: 14 residues. The variable domain in full, completed from reference TRBV15 and TRBJ2-5, reads DAMVIQNPRYQVTQFGKPVTLSCSQTLNHNVMYWYQQKSSQAPKLLFHYYDKDFNNEADTPDNFQSRRPNTSFCFLDIRSPGLGDTAMYLCATSTSGRRETQYFGPGTRLLVL.

CDR3 bases: TGTGCCAGTACTAGCGGGAGGTCCTACAATGAGCAGTTCTTC. Amino acid sequence: CASTSGRSYNEQFF. The rearrangement uses TRBV27 and TRBJ2-1; 12 bases are a match to TRBD2. The V gene end was trimmed by 9 bases and the J gene end by 1 base; junction bases not matched to a gene: 1. CDR3 size: 14 residues. The germline V gene has CDR1 MNHEY and CDR2 SMNVEV (reference sequence).